These 24 T cell receptor beta chains originate from one sample sequenced in a study of spatial heterogeneity in lung cancer (dated by TCRdb to between 2019 and 2020). Points the paper makes about the study in general: The tumor nonsynonymous mutation count correlated with the number of expanded intratumoral alpha and beta TCRs.

For these receptors, no antigen is known. The library was built by means of 5' RACE. The sequencer was a NextSeq 500. TCRdb itself trimmed the public reads at Q25 with fastp, ran MiXCR and retained productive beta chains. All rows with the same CDR3 protein become a single entry with the most common DNA and genes. Counted in this sample were around 1,800 distinct CDR3 sequences; under 6.5% of them appeared once. 7% to 10% of the sample is taken by the ten largest. Taken with the paper, the label for time point translates to: sample taken at primary tumor resection. This sample comprised lung tumor tissue, obtained at surgery. Every receptor here comes from a male donor with early-stage non-small cell lung cancer.

This clonotype is medium-sized in the sample. The genes are TRBV7-8 and TRBJ2-1; D ambiguous. This CDR3 has 16 amino acids. V was pared by 4 bases and J by 2 bases, with 15 bases between. Germline assignment: CDR1 SGHVS and CDR2 FQNEAQ. CDR3 nucleotide sequence: TGTGCCAGCAGCTCGAGATCGCTAAGAGCCTACAATGAGCAGTTCTTC. It encodes CASSSRSLRAYNEQFF. Supplemented by reference TRBV7-8 and TRBJ2-1, the full variable domain reads GAGVSQSPRYKVAKRGQDVALRCDPISGHVSLFWYQQALGQGPEFLTYFQNEAQLDKSGLPSDRFFAERPEGSVSTLKIQRTQQEDSAVYLCASSSRSLRAYNEQFFGPGTRLTVL.

This clonotype is categorized as medium-sized. This chain connects TRBV28 to TRBJ1-6; D gene unclear. Germline values: CDR1 MDHEN, CDR2 SYDVKM. Between the trimmed V and J ends, which lost 1 base and 2 bases, there was a span of 9 bases. CDR3 size: 16 residues. Here the CDR3 reads CASSLLPATYNSPLHF. The CDR3 nucleotides are TGTGCCAGCAGTTTATTGCCCGCCACCTATAATTCACCCCTCCACTTT.

The chain has TRBV6-5 and TRBJ1-1; TRBD1 is a possible D gene (6 bases). The V gene lost 6 bases and the J gene lost 0 bases, with 11 bases spanning the gap. Germline-derived CDR1 and CDR2 are MNHEY and SVGAGI. This CDR3 has 14 residues. CDR3 sequence: CASSRRQVNTEAFF. The CDR3 DNA reads as TGTGCCAGCAGCCGCCGACAGGTGAACACTGAAGCTTTCTTT.

This clonotype is categorized as medium-sized. The gene calls are TRBV5-6 and TRBJ1-2; D call uncertain. Trimming stripped 4 bases from V and 2 bases from J, with 9 bases between. In germline, CDR1 is SGHDT, CDR2 YYEEEE. CDR3 length equals 13 residues. The CDR3 DNA reads TGTGCCAGCAGCCTAAGATCGAACTATGGCTACACCTTC. This sequence encodes CASSLRSNYGYTF.

Within the sample, this clonotype is large. This chain joins TRBV5-1 and TRBJ2-5, with D hard to call. The V and J ends lost 4 bases and 1 base respectively, with 2 bases between them. Germline values: CDR1 SGHRS, CDR2 YFSETQ. This CDR3 is 11 amino acids long. CDR3 in amino acids: CASSLQETQYF. The DNA of the CDR3 is TGCGCCAGCAGCCTCCAAGAGACCCAGTACTTC.

This clonotype was observed a few times. This chain joins TRBV19 and TRBJ1-2; D possibly corresponds to TRBD1 (5 bases). The germline V and J ends were trimmed by 8 bases and 5 bases, with 18 bases remaining between them. Germline V gene lookup returns CDR1 LNHDA and CDR2 SQIVND (reference sequence). The CDR3 contains 14 residues. This chain's CDR3 is CASSTTGDTYGYTF. The CDR3 bases are TGTGCCAGTTCTACGACGGGGGATACTTATGGCTACACCTTC.

This clonotype was detected only a few times. The chain is built from TRBV5-1 and TRBJ2-5, with 8 bases identical to TRBD1. Unmatched junction bases numbered 15, after V lost 3 bases and J lost 5 bases. Per the germline V gene, CDR1 is SGHRS and CDR2 is YFSETQ. This CDR3 has 17 residues. CDR3 loop: CASSSGDGQGTLETQYF. Written as DNA, the CDR3 is TGCGCCAGCAGCTCGGGAGACGGACAGGGAACCTTGGAGACCCAGTACTTC.

By share, this clonotype counts as medium-sized. This chain uses TRBV28 with TRBJ2-1; D is unclear. Germline loops: CDR1 MDHEN, CDR2 SYDVKM. V lost 8 bases, J lost 4 bases, and 15 bases lay in between. This CDR3 has 14 residues. CDR3 bases: TGTGCCAGCTGTCTGGGATATGAATACAATGAGCAGTTCTTC. Protein product: CASCLGYEYNEQFF.

By share, this clonotype counts as medium-sized. The chain is built from TRBV28 and TRBJ1-2, with 9 bases lining up with TRBD1. Germline V gene lookup returns CDR1 MDHEN and CDR2 SYDVKM. CDR3 length: 15 residues. Unmatched junction bases numbered 8, after V lost 6 bases and J lost 3 bases. The CDR3 region is CASSRGGQGDYGYTF. The CDR3 bases are TGTGCCAGCAGCCGCGGGGGACAGGGCGACTATGGCTACACCTTC.

By share, this clonotype counts as medium-sized. V usage is TRBV5-4 and J usage is TRBJ1-1; D remains ambiguous. The V gene's germline CDR1 is SGHNT and CDR2 YYREEE (reference sequence). CDR3 length: 13 amino acids. V was clipped by 10 bases and J by 1 base, with 14 bases between them. CDR3 protein: CAVESVTNTEAFF. CDR3 DNA sequence: TGTGCCGTGGAGTCCGTCACGAACACTGAAGCTTTCTTT.

This chain joins TRBV6-1 and TRBJ2-7; D not resolved. The germline V and J ends were trimmed by 2 bases and 12 bases, with 11 bases remaining between them. The CDR3 loop spans 11 amino acids. Germline values: CDR1 MNHNS, CDR2 SASEGT. CDR3 amino acids: CASSEPLLLYF. CDR3 in DNA: TGTGCCAGCAGTGAACCACTGTTGCTGTACTTC.

This clonotype is medium-sized. The V call is TRBV20-1, the J call TRBJ2-7; 7 nucleotides line up with TRBD2. CDR1 and CDR2 from the germline V gene are DFQATT and SNEGSKA (reference sequence). This CDR3 comprises 12 residues. V shed 7 bases, J shed 4 bases, and the junction held 7 bases outside the gene matches. CDR3 loop: CSVRRESYEQYF. The CDR3 nucleotides are TGCAGTGTTAGGCGGGAGAGTTACGAGCAGTACTTC.

This clonotype is judged medium-sized. This rearrangement joins TRBV10-1 to TRBJ2-2; TRBD2 aligns across 7 bases. CDR1 is WNHNN and CDR2 is SYGVQD in the germline V gene (reference sequence). V shed 1 base, J shed 6 bases, and the junction held 2 bases outside the gene matches. CDR3 size: 14 residues. The CDR3 region has the DNA TGCGCCAGCAGTGAGTTTGCGGGAGCCGGGGAGCTGTTTTTT. Encoded protein: CASSEFAGAGELFF.

By frequency in the sample, this clonotype is medium-sized (0.01 to 0.1%). A read error may produce the germline difference seen at one junction end. This rearrangement joins TRBV29-1 to TRBJ2-5; D perhaps matches TRBD2 (6 bases). From germline, CDR1 is SQVTM and CDR2 ANQGSEA. The CDR3 extends over 14 amino acids. Written as DNA, the CDR3 is TGCAGCGTTGGTCTCGGGAGTGGTGTTGAGAACCAGTACTTC. Encoded protein: CSVGLGSGVENQYF. Full variable domain (missing parts from reference TRBV29-1 and TRBJ2-5): SAVISQKPSRDICQRGTSLTIQCQVDSQVTMMFWYRQQPGQSLTLIATANQGSEATYESGFVIDKFPISRPNLTFSTLTVSNMSPEDSSIYLCSVGLGSGVENQYFGPGTRLLVL.

Relative to its sample, this clonotype is medium-sized. The rearrangement links TRBV7-2 to TRBJ1-1, with D possibly being TRBD1 (5 bases). Germline V lookup: CDR1 SGHTA, CDR2 FQGNSA. V was pared by 6 bases and J by 6 bases, with 11 bases between. The CDR3 extends over 12 amino acids. The CDR3 DNA reads TGTGCCAGCAGGGGACCGGACGCTGAAGCTTTCTTT. This codes for CASRGPDAEAFF.

This clonotype is categorized as medium-sized. The V call is TRBV5-4, the J call TRBJ1-2; no definite D call. The CDR3 contains 11 residues. Trimming cost V 2 bases and J 7 bases, with 6 bases left between them. The germline V gene encodes CDR1 SGHNT and CDR2 YYREEE (reference sequence). DNA of the CDR3: TGTGCCAGCAGCTTATTAGGTGGCTACACCTTC. It translates to CASSLLGGYTF.

This clonotype is medium-sized by share. V is TRBV30 and J is TRBJ2-1; perhaps TRBD2 as D (6 bases). The CDR3 length is 16 residues. Per the germline V gene, CDR1 is GTSNPN and CDR2 is SVGIG (reference sequence). The V end lost 3 bases, the J end lost 0 bases, and 15 bases lay between the germline ends. The CDR3: CAWRNLAPNSYNEQFF. Written as DNA, the CDR3 is TGTGCCTGGAGGAATCTAGCGCCGAACTCCTACAATGAGCAGTTCTTC.

This clonotype is labeled as medium-sized. The chain uses TRBV2 and TRBJ2-7; weak D call: TRBD2 (6 bases). The CDR3 totals 14 residues. V was pared by 5 bases and J by 3 bases, with 14 bases between. Germline CDR1 SNHLY, CDR2 FYNNEI. The CDR3 reads CASSLGGGNYEQYF. The CDR3 nucleotides read TGTGCCAGCAGTCTCGGGGGTGGGAACTACGAGCAGTACTTC.

This clonotype counts as medium-sized. The chain couples TRBV20-1 to TRBJ2-1, with 8 bases identical to TRBD2. The CDR3 loop spans 16 amino acids. Unmatched junction bases numbered 14, after V lost 3 bases and J lost 7 bases. The germline V gene encodes CDR1 DFQATT and CDR2 SNEGSKA (reference sequence). As DNA, the CDR3 is TGCAGTGCTAGGATATCAGTGGGACTAGTGAGGAATGAGCAGTTCTTC. The encoded protein is CSARISVGLVRNEQFF.

This clonotype was seen a few times. The chain is built from TRBV7-3 and TRBJ2-1; maybe TRBD2 (5 bases). The CDR3 contains 16 residues. The germline V and J ends were trimmed by 5 bases and 4 bases, with 18 bases remaining between them. The V gene's germline CDR1 is SGHTA and CDR2 FQGTGA. The CDR3 nucleotides are TGTGCCAGCAGCCCCCCAAGCGCGAGCGGATACAATGAGCAGTTCTTC. This codes for CASSPPSASGYNEQFF. The variable domain in full, with the rest retrieved from reference TRBV7-3 and TRBJ2-1, is GAGVSQTPSNKVTEKGKYVELRCDPISGHTALYWYRQSLGQGPEFLIYFQGTGAADDSGLPNDRFFAVRPEGSVSTLKIQRTERGDSAVYLCASSPPSASGYNEQFFGPGTRLTVL.

This clonotype qualifies as medium-sized. The chain uses TRBV28 and TRBJ1-2, with D perhaps matching TRBD1 (5 bases). Germline V gives CDR1 MDHEN, CDR2 SYDVKM. V was clipped by 7 bases and J by 0 bases, with 12 bases between them. The CDR3 extends over 14 amino acids. DNA of the CDR3: TGTGCCAGCAACAACAGGAGGGCTAACTATGGCTACACCTTC. As protein: CASNNRRANYGYTF.

The rearrangement links TRBV10-3 to TRBJ1-1, with D possibly TRBD1 on 5 matching bases. CDR1 is ENHRY, CDR2 SYGVKD, per germline. The CDR3 totals 13 residues. Trimming cost V 6 bases and J 1 base, with 9 bases left between them. The CDR3 nucleotides are TGTGCCATCAGGCGGGACCCGAACACTGAAGCTTTCTTT. Its translation is CAIRRDPNTEAFF.

In its sample, this clonotype ranks as medium-sized (0.01 to 0.1%). This rearrangement joins TRBV29-1 to TRBJ1-1; D possibly corresponds to TRBD1 (6 bases). This CDR3 region has 14 residues. Trimming removed 7 bases from V and 5 bases from J, with 20 bases in between. Germline assignment: CDR1 SQVTM and CDR2 ANQGSEA. The CDR3 loop is CSAILGGPRTEAFF. In DNA form, the CDR3 reads TGCAGCGCAATACTGGGGGGGCCCCGAACTGAAGCTTTCTTT.

This clonotype is medium-sized in the sample. The V gene is TRBV20-1, the J gene TRBJ1-5; D uncertain. Germline CDR1 is DFQATT and CDR2 is SNEGSKA (reference sequence). Trimming removed 4 bases at V and 0 bases at J, with 10 bases between. This CDR3 region has 14 residues. CDR3 amino acids: CSAKGFYSNQPQHF. In DNA form, the CDR3 reads TGCAGTGCTAAGGGATTTTATAGCAATCAGCCCCAGCATTTT.